This TCR beta chain comes out of a study of blood T cells in healthy people across ages. Isolated PBMCs totaled at least 7 million in each sample. The CDR3 is 16 amino acids. CDR1 and CDR2 (germline): ENHRY, SYGVKD. The junction had 6 bases not matched to a gene; V was cut back by 5 bases and J by 1 base. Primed by a sample-barcoded 5' primer and a J-beta primer mix, a second PCR proceeded for about 6 to 11 cycles. TCRdb processed the 5' RACE reads anew with MiXCR; each CDR3 protein has one entry. The sample shows some 1,000,000 distinct CDR3 sequences, roughly a quarter of them seen only once. This clonotype was recorded a few times. The sample was also reused in another study, on T cells of mothers and their children. That report notes: Related and unrelated pairs show similar shaping of TCR recombination output by thymic selection.

The sample taken for sequencing was blood. This TCR was recovered from a girl aged 2 to 10 in good health. The genes are TRBV10-3 and TRBJ2-2; 8 bases map to TRBD1. The DNA for the CDR3 is TGTGCCATCAGTAAAAAGACAGGGGAGAACACCGGGGAGCTGTTTTTT. Its protein product is CAISKKTGENTGELFF.